These 17 T cell receptor beta chains share one sample of origin, sequenced in a study of follicular helper T cells after annual influenza vaccination. Sequenced by immunoSEQ multiplex PCR; TCRdb stores in-frame clones only, minus some. Of about 11,000 clones detected, around four fifths appear once; the ten largest clones hold around 0.9%. Sequencing was performed on CXCR5- memory CD4+ T cells sorted from blood, taken 6 weeks after influenza vaccination. These receptors originate from an adult who received the influenza vaccine.

In its sample, this clone was seen once. The V call is TRBV6-5, the J call TRBJ1-5, with D maybe TRBD1 (5 bases). From germline, CDR1 is MNHEY and CDR2 SVGAGI. There are 14 residues in the CDR3. The V and J ends lost 7 bases and 0 bases respectively, with 10 bases between them. The CDR3 nucleotides read TGTGCCAGCACCCAGGGTTTTAGCAATCAGCCCCAGCATTTT. Translated: CASTQGFSNQPQHF.

This chain joins TRBV5-1 and TRBJ2-3; TRBD1 agrees at 8 bases. The CDR3 is made up of 15 amino acids. CDR1 and CDR2 (germline): SGHRS, YFSETQ. After removal of 1 base from V and 4 bases from J, the junction contained 5 bases not matched to a gene. CDR3 nucleotide sequence: TGCGCCAGCAGCTTGAGGTCAGGGGGCTCAGATACGCAGTATTTT. Amino acid sequence: CASSLRSGGSDTQYF.

This chain uses TRBV4-2 with TRBJ2-1; 9 positions match TRBD1. V was pared by 0 bases and J by 0 bases, with 9 bases of the junction left unmatched. The germline V gene encodes CDR1 LGHNA and CDR2 YNFKEQ. The CDR3 covers 19 residues. CDR3 protein: CASSQDRRQGEDSYNEQFF. CDR3 bases: TGTGCCAGCAGCCAAGATCGGCGACAGGGGGAAGACTCCTACAATGAGCAGTTCTTC.

V is TRBV19 and J is TRBJ1-4, with a possible D match to TRBD1 (6 bases). The germline CDR1 and CDR2 sequences are LNHDA and SQIVND (reference sequence). This CDR3 spans 15 amino acids. Trimming left V 3 bases short and J 0 bases short, with 8 bases between. CDR3 DNA sequence: TGTGCCAGTAGTATCGGACAGACAACTAATGAAAAACTGTTTTTT. Encoded protein: CASSIGQTTNEKLFF.

This chain uses TRBV4-2 with TRBJ1-1, with a tentative D call TRBD1 (5 bases). Germline loops: CDR1 LGHNA, CDR2 YNFKEQ. CDR3 length equals 16 residues. Trimming took 1 base from V and 3 from J, leaving 15 bases between them. The CDR3 sequence: CASSQGGDWGDTEAFF. Written as DNA, the CDR3 is TGTGCCAGCAGCCAAGGGGGAGATTGGGGGGACACTGAAGCTTTCTTT.

The chain carries TRBV28 and TRBJ2-5; 9 positions agree with TRBD2. The CDR3 extends over 16 amino acids. The V and J ends lost 6 bases and 9 bases, in that order; junction bases with no gene match: 17. Germline V lookup: CDR1 MDHEN, CDR2 SYDVKM. Here the CDR3 DNA reads TGTGCCAGCAGCCCCGGAGGTAGCGGGGGCTCAGGGGCCCAGTACTTC. Protein product: CASSPGGSGGSGAQYF.

The V and J genes are TRBV19 and TRBJ1-6; no clear D. Trimming left V 4 bases short and J 7 bases short, with 8 bases between. Germline CDR1 reads LNHDA; CDR2 reads SQIVND (reference sequence). The CDR3 extends over 13 amino acids. Here the CDR3 reads CASSSTANSPLHF. CDR3 sequence (DNA): TGTGCCAGTAGTAGTACAGCGAATTCACCCCTCCACTTT. The full variable domain, rest sourced from reference TRBV19 and TRBJ1-6, is DGGITQSPKYLFRKEGQNVTLSCEQNLNHDAMYWYRQDPGQGLRLIYYSQIVNDFQKGDIAEGYSVSREKKESFPLTVTSAQKNPTAFYLCASSSTANSPLHFGNGTRLTVT.

V is TRBV18 and J is TRBJ1-3; D is unclear. Deletions cut 3 bases from V and 0 bases from J, with 6 bases between. Germline lookup yields CDR1 KGHSH and CDR2 LQKENI. This CDR3 spans 14 amino acids. CDR3 sequence: CASSPGSSGNTIYF. DNA of the CDR3: TGTGCCAGCTCACCCGGAAGCTCTGGAAACACCATATATTTT. The full variable domain, in which reference TRBV18 and TRBJ1-3 provide the parts outside the CDR3, is NAGVMQNPRHLVRRRGQEARLRCSPMKGHSHVYWYRQLPEEGLKFMVYLQKENIIDESGMPKERFSAEFPKEGPSILRIQQVVRGDSAAYFCASSPGSSGNTIYFGEGSWLTVV.

J is TRBJ2-1 and V is TRBV12-5; TRBD2 aligns across 9 bases. In germline, CDR1 is LGHNT, CDR2 FRNRAP. The trim removed 8 bases at V and 4 bases at J, leaving 6 bases unmatched. CDR3 size: 14 residues. CDR3 region: CASQTSGPYNEQFF. The CDR3 DNA follows: TGTGCTAGTCAGACTAGCGGACCTTACAATGAGCAGTTCTTC.

This clone was picked up one time. The chain employs TRBV29-1 and TRBJ2-5; the D is unclear. The CDR3 contains 12 residues. V was pared by 0 bases and J by 1 base, with 3 bases between. Germline CDR1 SQVTM, CDR2 ANQGSEA. In nucleotides, the CDR3 is TGCAGCGTTGAAGACACCCAAGAGACCCAGTACTTC. Translating gives CSVEDTQETQYF.

The chain employs TRBV5-4 and TRBJ2-7; D might be TRBD1 (5 bases). Germline-derived CDR1 and CDR2 are SGHNT and YYREEE (reference sequence). The length of the CDR3 is 15 residues. V lost 0 bases and J lost 0, with 10 bases in between. The CDR3 DNA reads TGTGCCAGCAGCTTGGAAACAGGTTCCTCCTACGAGCAGTACTTC. Encoded protein: CASSLETGSSYEQYF. Using reference TRBV5-4 and TRBJ2-7 for the parts outside the CDR3, the full variable domain is ETGVTQSPTHLIKTRGQQVTLRCSSQSGHNTVSWYQQALGQGPQFIFQYYREEENGRGNFPPRFSGLQFPNYSSELNVNALELDDSALYLCASSLETGSSYEQYFGPGTRLTVT.

The chain is built from TRBV7-2 and TRBJ1-2; no definite D call. The V end was cut by 4 bases, the J end by 4 bases, with 13 bases between. The CDR3 has 14 amino acids. The germline V gene has CDR1 SGHTA and CDR2 FQGNSA. The CDR3 sequence is CASSSDYAPYGYTF. CDR3 sequence (DNA): TGTGCCAGCAGCTCCGACTATGCACCCTATGGCTACACCTTC.

V usage is TRBV21-1 and J usage is TRBJ1-2. TRBV21-1 represents a pseudogene. This CDR3 has 13 residues. The CDR3, as DNA: TGTGCCAGCAGCAAGGGTCCAAACTATGGCTACACCTTC. Translation gives CASSKGPNYGYTF.

V is TRBV18 and J is TRBJ1-5; 9 bases line up with TRBD1. CDR1 is KGHSH, CDR2 LQKENI, per germline. This CDR3 contains 16 residues. The trim removed 3 bases at V and 7 bases at J, leaving 10 bases unmatched. CDR3 in amino acids: CASSPGTGHQGQPQHF. CDR3 bases: TGTGCCAGCTCACCCGGGACAGGGCACCAAGGCCAGCCCCAGCATTTT.

This rearrangement joins TRBV7-9 to TRBJ2-1; perhaps TRBD2 as D (6 bases). The V and J ends lost 2 bases and 4 bases respectively, with 12 bases between them. This CDR3 spans 15 amino acids. Germline V CDR1 and CDR2: SEHNR, FQNEAQ (reference sequence). The CDR3 loop reads CASSLRGSSYNEQFF. DNA of the CDR3: TGTGCCAGCAGCTTACGGGGGAGCTCGTACAATGAGCAGTTCTTC.

The rearrangement links TRBV11-2 to TRBJ2-5; TRBD1 might be the D (5 bases). Germline CDR1 reads SGHAT; CDR2 reads FQNNGV. V shed 0 bases and J shed 5 bases, with 10 bases lying between them. The CDR3 runs to 14 residues. The CDR3 reads CASSLDRAAETQYF. The CDR3 bases are TGTGCCAGCAGCTTAGACAGGGCCGCGGAGACCCAGTACTTC.

The chain joins TRBV27 to TRBJ2-6, with D possibly being TRBD1 or TRBD2 (5 bases each). V gave up 4 bases and J gave up 0 bases, with 13 bases separating them. CDR3 length: 17 amino acids. CDR1 is MNHEY, CDR2 SMNVEV, per germline (reference sequence). The CDR3 nucleotides are TGTGCCAGCAGTTCCCCCCAGGGACGCTCTGGGGCCAACGTCCTGACTTTC. It codes for CASSSPQGRSGANVLTF.